This T cell receptor (beta chain) derives from a study of OX40 agonist ivuxolimab in advanced cancers. Libraries were prepared by immunoSEQ multiplex PCR; TCRdb keeps only in-frame clonotypes and omits some of them. The table lists some 83,000 clones, about 93% of them singletons, with 5.5% to 7% in the top ten. The CDR3 covers 16 residues. The germline V gene has CDR1 LNHDA and CDR2 SQIVND (reference sequence). The V and J ends lost 1 base and 0 bases respectively, with 10 bases between them. The sample consisted of CD4+ or CD8+ T cells sorted from blood, taken in a trial of the OX40 agonist ivuxolimab. The sequence was obtained from an adult with an advanced solid tumor such as melanoma, head and neck, liver or kidney cancer. The chain recombines TRBV19 with TRBJ2-4; D remains ambiguous. The CDR3 region has the DNA TGTGCCAGTAGTATAGTTCACGGAATAGCCAAAAACATTCAGTACTTC. It translates to CASSIVHGIAKNIQYF.